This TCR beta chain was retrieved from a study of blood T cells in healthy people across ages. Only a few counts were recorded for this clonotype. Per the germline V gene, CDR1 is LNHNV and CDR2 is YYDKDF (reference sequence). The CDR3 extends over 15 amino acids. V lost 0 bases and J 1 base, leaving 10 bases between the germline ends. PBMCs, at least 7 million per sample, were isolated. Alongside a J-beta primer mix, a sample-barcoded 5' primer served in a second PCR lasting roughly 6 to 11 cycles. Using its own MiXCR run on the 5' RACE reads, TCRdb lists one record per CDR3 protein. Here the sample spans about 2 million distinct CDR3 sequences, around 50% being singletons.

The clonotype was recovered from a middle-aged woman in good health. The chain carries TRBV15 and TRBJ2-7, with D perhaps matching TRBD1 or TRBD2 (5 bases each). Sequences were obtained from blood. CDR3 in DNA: TGTGCCACCAGCAGAGATGAGGGGCCGTCCTACGAGCAGTACTTC. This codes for CATSRDEGPSYEQYF.